Each of the 23 T cell receptor beta chains below was sequenced from the same sample in a study of patients and donors after allogeneic stem cell transplantation. Via MiXCR, TCRdb re-called the RT-PCR reads, giving one row per CDR3 protein. Of about a million distinct CDR3 sequences listed, over 15% are singletons. Specimen: blood, either unsorted or a sorted T cell fraction (not recorded which). The receptor set was obtained from a human donor who was either an allogeneic HSCT recipient or a stem cell or donor lymphocyte infusion donor (not recorded which). It is not recorded whose cells these are; they may come from a transplant donor.

This clonotype has only a few counts. V is TRBV28 and J is TRBJ1-1; possible D gene TRBD1, 6 bases. Looked up from germline, CDR1 is MDHEN and CDR2 is SYDVKM. The CDR3 totals 13 residues. The V and J ends lost 2 bases and 5 bases respectively, with 9 bases between them. The CDR3 DNA follows: TGTGCCAGCAGTTTAACAGGGATTACTGAAGCTTTCTTT. The encoded protein is CASSLTGITEAFF. The entire variable domain, with the rest obtained from reference TRBV28 and TRBJ1-1, is as follows: DVKVTQSSRYLVKRTGEKVFLECVQDMDHENMFWYRQDPGLGLRLIYFSYDVKMKEKGDIPEGYSVSREKKERFSLILESASTNQTSMYLCASSLTGITEAFFGQGTRLTVV.

V usage is TRBV7-9 and J usage is TRBJ1-1; D unclear. Trimming removed 4 bases from V and 0 bases from J, with 12 bases in between. The CDR3 consists of 15 residues. Germline V CDR1 and CDR2: SEHNR, FQNEAQ (reference sequence). The CDR3 nucleotides read TGTGCCAGCAGCTATTCCCCCCTGATGAACACTGAAGCTTTCTTT. This translates into CASSYSPLMNTEAFF.

This sequence joins TRBV2 and TRBJ1-3, with a possible D match to TRBD1 (5 bases). The CDR3 is made up of 16 amino acids. V lost 4 bases and J 4 bases, leaving 17 bases between the germline ends. From germline, CDR1 is SNHLY and CDR2 FYNNEI. DNA of the CDR3: TGTGCCAGCAGTGCGAGGGGCAGGACGACGGGAAACACCATATATTTT. This codes for CASSARGRTTGNTIYF.

The sample holds a few counts of this clonotype. The rearrangement joins TRBV12-3 or TRBV12-4 to TRBJ2-7, with 10 bases matching TRBD2. J lost 6 bases, V lost 3 bases, and 14 bases had no gene match. This CDR3 is built from 17 residues. Here the CDR3 reads CASSLGLAGVLRAEQYF. Written as DNA, the CDR3 is TGTGCCAGCAGTTTGGGGCTAGCGGGGGTTCTACGAGCCGAGCAGTACTTC.

This clonotype was found a few times. The chain links TRBV12-3 or TRBV12-4 to TRBJ1-1; 7 nucleotides line up with TRBD1. The CDR3 spans 16 residues. V lost 5 bases and J lost 4; bases outside the gene matches: 13. CDR3 amino acids: CASSPHAGTVSTEAFF. DNA for the CDR3: TGTGCCAGCAGTCCTCACGCCGGGACAGTAAGCACTGAAGCTTTCTTT.

This clonotype was detected only a few times. V gene TRBV5-5 combines with J gene TRBJ2-1, with D possibly being TRBD1 (8 bases). This CDR3 comprises 15 residues. Germline-derived CDR1 and CDR2 are SGHKS and YYEKEE (reference sequence). V lost 0 bases and J lost 7, with 14 bases in between. This chain's CDR3 is CASSLERDRPNEQFF. The DNA for the CDR3 is TGTGCCAGCAGCTTGGAGCGGGACAGGCCGAATGAGCAGTTCTTC. The variable domain in full, completed from reference TRBV5-5 and TRBJ2-1, reads DAGVTQSPTHLIKTRGQQVTLRCSPISGHKSVSWYQQVLGQGPQFIFQYYEKEERGRGNFPDRFSARQFPNYSSELNVNALLLGDSALYLCASSLERDRPNEQFFGPGTRLTVL.

V gene TRBV15 combines with J gene TRBJ1-2; D is ambiguous. The CDR3 covers 12 residues. Germline V gene sequence: CDR1 LNHNV, CDR2 YYDKDF (reference sequence). Between the trimmed V and J ends, which lost 3 bases and 13 bases, there was a span of 15 bases. The DNA for the CDR3 is TGTGCCACCAGCAGCGACGGCTATGGTAGCACCTTC. Translated: CATSSDGYGSTF.

This sequence joins TRBV28 and TRBJ2-1; 7 bases map to TRBD2. The CDR3 extends over 17 amino acids. Germline V gene data show CDR1 as MDHEN and CDR2 as SYDVKM. The J segment lost 7 bases and the V segment lost 5 bases, leaving 17 bases of the junction unmatched. The DNA of the CDR3 is TGTGCCAGCAGTACACCATCCCGGGGAGCGGGGTGGAATGAGCAGTTCTTC. This sequence encodes CASSTPSRGAGWNEQFF.

V gene TRBV7-9 combines with J gene TRBJ1-1; D is ambiguous. The CDR3 length is 13 residues. The germline gives CDR1 SEHNR, CDR2 FQNEAQ (reference sequence). V shed 11 bases and J shed 1 base, with 14 bases lying between them. CDR3 in amino acids: CAGSLSPNTEAFF. The CDR3 DNA sequence: TGTGCCGGGTCACTCAGCCCGAACACTGAAGCTTTCTTT.

The J gene is TRBJ2-3, the V gene TRBV5-6; 7 positions match TRBD2. The V gene's germline CDR1 is SGHDT and CDR2 YYEEEE. The CDR3 totals 13 residues. With 2 bases clipped from V and 8 bases from J, the junction kept 5 bases outside the gene matches. In DNA form, the CDR3 reads TGTGCCAGCAGCTTTCAGACTAGCCCTACGCAGTATTTT. This codes for CASSFQTSPTQYF.

The chain carries TRBV6-1 and TRBJ2-7; no clear D gene. The CDR3 covers 11 residues. Germline lookup yields CDR1 MNHNS and CDR2 SASEGT. Between the trimmed V and J ends, which lost 3 bases and 6 bases, there was a span of 6 bases. This CDR3 is CASSDSIEQYF. The DNA for the CDR3 is TGTGCCAGCAGTGATTCCATCGAGCAGTACTTC.

This clonotype has only a few counts. V gene TRBV2 combines with J gene TRBJ2-7, with D perhaps being TRBD1 or TRBD2 (5 bases each). Germline V CDR1 and CDR2: SNHLY, FYNNEI. V lost 8 bases and J 4 bases, leaving 18 bases between the germline ends. The CDR3 sequence is 14 residues long. The CDR3 sequence is CASGDARAWYEQYF. DNA of the CDR3: TGTGCCAGCGGGGACGCCCGGGCTTGGTACGAGCAGTACTTC.

This clonotype was detected only a few times. This rearrangement joins TRBV12-3 or TRBV12-4 to TRBJ1-5; TRBD1 aligns across 7 bases. V shed 3 bases, J shed 3 bases, and the junction held 5 bases outside the gene matches. The CDR3 is made up of 15 amino acids. CDR3 in DNA: TGTGCCAGCAGTTTCCGGACAGGTAACAATCAGCCCCAGCATTTT. It yields the protein CASSFRTGNNQPQHF.

This clonotype came up a few times. V usage is TRBV12-3 or TRBV12-4 and J usage is TRBJ1-2; 7 bases are a match to TRBD1. Germline trimming cut 9 bases from V and 4 bases from J; bases unmatched to any gene: 5. CDR3 size: 12 residues. In DNA, the CDR3 is TGTGCCAGTAACCGGGACAGCTATGGCTACACCTTC. Translated: CASNRDSYGYTF.

This clonotype showed up many times. The chain recombines TRBV5-1 with TRBJ2-3; 9 nucleotides agree with TRBD2. This CDR3 comprises 15 residues. CDR1 is SGHRS and CDR2 is YFSETQ in the germline V gene. Trimming cost V 2 bases and J 2 bases; bases outside gene matches: 3. The CDR3 is CASSFLAGTTDTQYF. CDR3 in DNA: TGCGCCAGCAGCTTCCTAGCGGGGACCACAGATACGCAGTATTTT.

This sequence joins TRBV6-5 and TRBJ2-3; D not resolved. Trimming took 2 bases from V and 0 from J, leaving 12 bases between them. Germline-derived CDR1 and CDR2 are MNHEY and SVGAGI. CDR3 length: 16 residues. The CDR3 protein is CASSYQPGRSTDTQYF. The CDR3 DNA is TGTGCCAGCAGTTACCAACCGGGTCGTAGCACAGATACGCAGTATTTT.

The chain recombines TRBV20-1 with TRBJ1-2, with a weak D call TRBD1 (6 bases). Germline CDR1 and CDR2: DFQATT and SNEGSKA (reference sequence). The V gene lost 2 bases and the J gene lost 4 bases, with 8 bases spanning the gap. CDR3 length equals 12 residues. The CDR3 sequence is CSARRQAYGYTF. The CDR3 coding sequence is TGCAGTGCTAGAAGACAGGCCTATGGCTACACCTTC.

This chain connects TRBV29-1 to TRBJ1-2, with 8 bases identical to TRBD1. CDR3 length: 13 residues. The germline gives CDR1 SQVTM, CDR2 ANQGSEA. Germline trimming cut 7 bases from V and 0 bases from J; bases unmatched to any gene: 4. The CDR3 bases are TGCAGCGCCGGACAGGGCACTAACTATGGCTACACCTTC. This codes for CSAGQGTNYGYTF. The whole variable domain, filled in from reference TRBV29-1 and TRBJ1-2, reads SAVISQKPSRDICQRGTSLTIQCQVDSQVTMMFWYRQQPGQSLTLIATANQGSEATYESGFVIDKFPISRPNLTFSTLTVSNMSPEDSSIYLCSAGQGTNYGYTFGSGTRLTVV.

The chain joins TRBV12-3 or TRBV12-4 to TRBJ1-1; D call uncertain. The CDR3 sequence is 16 residues long. Trimming took off 5 bases at V and 1 base at J, with 17 bases between the two ends. The CDR3 reads CASSPSLRQTNTEAFF. The CDR3 bases are TGTGCCAGCAGTCCGAGCCTCAGGCAGACGAACACTGAAGCTTTCTTT.

This clonotype has at least ten counts. The junction shows a germline mismatch at one end, possibly a read error. The J gene is TRBJ1-1, the V gene TRBV29-1; D unresolved. This CDR3 region has 10 residues. Germline loops: CDR1 SQVTM, CDR2 ANQGSEA. The CDR3 bases are TGCAGCGCTGAAAACTACGAAGCTTTCTTT. This codes for CSAENYEAFF.

The chain links TRBV20-1 to TRBJ2-1, with TRBD1 matching 11 bases. The CDR3 is made up of 15 amino acids. The trim removed 6 bases at V and 6 bases at J, leaving 10 bases unmatched. Germline V CDR1 and CDR2: DFQATT, SNEGSKA (reference sequence). CDR3 in amino acids: CSAIPGQGAGNEQFF. CDR3 DNA sequence: TGCAGTGCCATACCCGGACAGGGGGCCGGCAATGAGCAGTTCTTC.

The chain carries TRBV24-1 and TRBJ2-7; the D is unclear. The V end was cut by 1 base, the J end by 2 bases, with 8 bases between. CDR1 is KGHDR and CDR2 is SFDVKD in the germline V gene. The CDR3 sequence is 14 residues long. The CDR3 here is CATSDFTSPYEQYF. For the CDR3, the DNA is TGTGCCACCAGTGATTTTACATCTCCCTACGAGCAGTACTTC.

In its sample, this clonotype was seen a few times. This sequence joins TRBV28 and TRBJ2-7; 9 nucleotides line up with TRBD1. The V gene end was trimmed by 6 bases and the J gene end by 3 bases; junction bases not matched to a gene: 9. CDR1 is MDHEN and CDR2 is SYDVKM in the germline V gene. CDR3 length equals 15 residues. CDR3 sequence (DNA): TGTGCCAGCAGACCAGGGACAGGGTCGGGCTACGAGCAGTACTTC. It specifies CASRPGTGSGYEQYF.